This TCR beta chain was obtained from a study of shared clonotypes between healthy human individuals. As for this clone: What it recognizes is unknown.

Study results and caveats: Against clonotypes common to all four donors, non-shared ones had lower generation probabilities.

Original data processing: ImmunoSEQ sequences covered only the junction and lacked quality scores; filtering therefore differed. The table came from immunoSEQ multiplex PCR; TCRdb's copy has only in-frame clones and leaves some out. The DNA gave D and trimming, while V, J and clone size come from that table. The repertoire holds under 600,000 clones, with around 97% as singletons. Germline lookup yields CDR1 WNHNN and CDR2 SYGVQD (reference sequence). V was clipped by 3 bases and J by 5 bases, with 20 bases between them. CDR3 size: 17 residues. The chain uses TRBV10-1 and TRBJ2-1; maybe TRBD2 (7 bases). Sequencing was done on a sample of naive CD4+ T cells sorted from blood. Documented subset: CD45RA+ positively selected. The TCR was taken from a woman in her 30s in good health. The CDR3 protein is CASSDSGAGRSNNEQFF. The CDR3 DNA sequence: TGCGCCAGCAGTGATTCGGGGGCCGGGAGGTCGAACAATGAGCAGTTCTTC.